The 27 T cell receptor beta chains below come from one sample, sequenced in a study of T cells in Graves' hyperthyroidism and ophthalmopathy. Amplification of TCR beta CDR3 regions was performed using RNA transcripts as template. First-round RT-PCR targeting the TCR CDR3 was performed with the HTBI primer set. TCRdb re-called the multiplex PCR reads with MiXCR, one entry per CDR3 protein. The table records a few hundred thousand distinct CDR3 sequences, 15% to 19% of them present only once. Input material: blood. Every receptor here comes from a woman aged 25 to 39 with Graves' hyperthyroidism.

In its sample, this clonotype was seen a few times. The V and J genes are TRBV4-1 and TRBJ2-3; no clear D. Trimming removed 6 bases from V and 0 bases from J, with 13 bases in between. The germline V gene has CDR1 MGHRA and CDR2 YSYEKL. The CDR3 is 15 amino acids. CDR3 sequence (DNA): TGCGCCAGCAGTCTGCGACTCGCGAGCACAGATACGCAGTATTTT. Protein: CASSLRLASTDTQYF.

This clonotype has at least ten counts. This sequence joins TRBV20-1 and TRBJ2-7; 7 bases map to TRBD2. This CDR3 spans 15 amino acids. V lost 6 bases, J lost 2 bases, and 13 bases stayed unmatched. Germline V CDR1 and CDR2: DFQATT, SNEGSKA (reference sequence). Written as DNA, the CDR3 is TGCAGTGCCCACATGACCGGGGGGAAAACCTACGAGCAGTACTTC. It is translated as CSAHMTGGKTYEQYF.

Many counts were recorded for this clonotype. This chain uses TRBV3-1 with TRBJ1-3; a weak D match, TRBD1 (5 bases). The CDR3 runs to 16 residues. V was shortened by 0 bases and J by 1 base, with 10 bases between the two germline ends. CDR1 and CDR2 from the germline V gene are LGHDT and YNNKEL (reference sequence). CDR3 nucleotide sequence: TGTGCCAGCAGCCAAGATACGGCAGGGTCTGGAAACACCATATATTTT. It encodes CASSQDTAGSGNTIYF.

The rearrangement joins TRBV10-3 to TRBJ2-1; weak D call: TRBD2 (5 bases). Germline V lookup: CDR1 ENHRY, CDR2 SYGVKD. V lost 6 bases to trimming and J lost 5 bases, with 14 bases between them. The CDR3 length is 14 residues. The CDR3 region is CAIRRVGDNNEQFF. In nucleotides, the CDR3 is TGTGCCATCAGGAGGGTTGGGGATAACAATGAGCAGTTCTTC.

This clonotype appeared many times. This chain joins TRBV20-1 and TRBJ2-1; TRBD2 agrees at 7 bases. This CDR3 has 16 residues. V lost 6 bases to trimming and J lost 2 bases; unmatched junction nucleotides: 13. Germline assignment: CDR1 DFQATT and CDR2 SNEGSKA (reference sequence). The DNA for the CDR3 is TGCAGTGCGAAACCCGGGACTACTTTTACCTACAATGAGCAGTTCTTC. It encodes CSAKPGTTFTYNEQFF.

This clonotype has a count of ten or more. The chain has TRBV20-1 and TRBJ2-4; the match to TRBD2 covers 12 bases. The CDR3 is 17 residues long. With 0 bases clipped from V and 7 bases from J, the junction kept 10 bases outside the gene matches. From germline, CDR1 is DFQATT and CDR2 SNEGSKA (reference sequence). The CDR3 DNA sequence: TGCAGTGCTAGAGATCGTCCTAGCGGGAGGGCCTGGAACATTCAGTACTTC. Protein sequence: CSARDRPSGRAWNIQYF.

A remark on this clonotype: The junction shows a germline mismatch at one end, possibly a read error. The chain carries TRBV5-1 and TRBJ2-1; tentatively, D is TRBD2 (6 bases). Per the germline V gene, CDR1 is SGHRS and CDR2 is YFSETQ. The CDR3 consists of 14 residues. CDR3 in DNA: TGCACCAGCTCTGTCGGGGGTTCCTACAATGAGCAGTTCTTC. The encoded protein is CTSSVGGSYNEQFF.

This clonotype was recorded at least ten times. CDR3 region: CASSYPRGGGPYNEQFF. CDR3 nucleotides: TGTGCCAGCAGCTACCCGCGGGGGGGAGGGCCTTACAATGAGCAGTTCTTC. The V and J genes are TRBV7-2 and TRBJ2-1; 9 nucleotides line up with TRBD2. This CDR3 contains 17 residues. Germline values: CDR1 SGHTA, CDR2 FQGNSA. With 4 bases clipped from V and 4 bases from J, the junction kept 11 bases outside the gene matches.

This clonotype turned up a few times. DNA of the CDR3: TGTGCCAGCAGCCCGCTCAGGGGGGGACTAGCGGGAGGTAAAAACATTCAGTACTTC. Translation gives CASSPLRGGLAGGKNIQYF. This chain connects TRBV27 to TRBJ2-4; 15 bases map to TRBD2. Per germline, CDR1 MNHEY and CDR2 SMNVEV (reference sequence). The CDR3 is 19 residues long. Losses at the gene ends were 6 bases for V and 4 bases for J; bases not matched to a gene: 13.

The rearrangement links TRBV30 to TRBJ2-7, with a possible D match to TRBD2 (6 bases). CDR1 and CDR2 from the germline V gene are GTSNPN and SVGIG (reference sequence). Trimming left V 2 bases short and J 1 base short, with 18 bases between. The CDR3 covers 16 residues. CDR3 nucleotide sequence: TGTGCCTGGAGTAACGGGGGACGACTCGTTTCCTACGAGCAGTACTTC. Protein product: CAWSNGGRLVSYEQYF.

This clonotype was seen a few times. This chain uses TRBV19 with TRBJ1-1, with D perhaps matching TRBD1 (6 bases). V lost 8 bases to trimming and J lost 1 base, with 17 bases between them. The CDR3 loop spans 15 amino acids. From germline, CDR1 is LNHDA and CDR2 SQIVND (reference sequence). DNA for the CDR3: TGTGCCAGTCACCCGCGGAGGGGGGCGAACACTGAAGCTTTCTTT. Protein: CASHPRRGANTEAFF.

The V call is TRBV19, the J call TRBJ2-2; TRBD1 aligns across 9 bases. V shed 2 bases, J shed 7 bases, and the junction held 2 bases outside the gene matches. This CDR3 contains 14 residues. Germline V gene lookup returns CDR1 LNHDA and CDR2 SQIVND (reference sequence). The CDR3 region is CASSITGGHGELFF. The CDR3 region has the DNA TGTGCCAGTAGTATAACAGGGGGCCACGGGGAGCTGTTTTTT.

The chain couples TRBV27 to TRBJ1-1; D perhaps matches TRBD1 (6 bases). There are 13 residues in the CDR3. Trimming cost V 10 bases and J 4 bases, with 16 bases left between them. From germline, CDR1 is MNHEY and CDR2 SMNVEV (reference sequence). CDR3 residues: CATSGGGSTEAFF. For the CDR3, the DNA is TGTGCCACGTCTGGAGGGGGAAGCACTGAAGCTTTCTTT.

A remark on this clonotype: This may arise from a read error, as a much more abundant clone is one base away. The chain uses TRBV12-3 or TRBV12-4 and TRBJ1-1; D gene unclear. This CDR3 comprises 13 residues. The V end lost 3 bases, the J end lost 2 bases, and 7 bases lay between the germline ends. CDR3 coding DNA: TGTGCCAGCAGTTTCCAGAAAAACACTGAAGCTTTCTTT. Protein product: CASSFQKNTEAFF.

This clonotype was found many times. The gene calls are TRBV7-2 and TRBJ1-5, with TRBD1 identical over 9 bases. The V gene's germline CDR1 is SGHTA and CDR2 FQGNSA. V lost 0 bases to trimming and J lost 8 bases; unmatched junction nucleotides: 8. The CDR3 has 16 amino acids. CDR3 coding DNA: TGTGCCAGCAGCTTAGCGCTAACAGGGGGCGCGGAGCCCCAGCATTTT. It translates to CASSLALTGGAEPQHF.

This clonotype was counted ten times or more. The rearrangement uses TRBV2 and TRBJ2-5, with D hard to call. The germline V and J ends were trimmed by 2 bases and 5 bases, with 3 bases remaining between them. Germline loops: CDR1 SNHLY, CDR2 FYNNEI. The CDR3 runs 11 residues. The CDR3 is CASSEMETQYF. The CDR3 region has the DNA TGTGCCAGCAGTGAAATGGAGACCCAGTACTTC.

This clonotype was counted many times. The chain recombines TRBV10-3 with TRBJ2-1; 8 bases line up with TRBD2. Germline values: CDR1 ENHRY, CDR2 SYGVKD. With V trimmed by 7 bases and J by 4 bases, 9 bases remained unmatched. The CDR3 runs to 15 residues. The CDR3 is CAIKGSGIPYNEQFF. The CDR3 DNA is TGTGCCATCAAAGGTAGCGGGATACCTTACAATGAGCAGTTCTTC.

The sample holds many counts of this clonotype. This chain joins TRBV12-3 or TRBV12-4 and TRBJ2-1; 11 positions match TRBD2. The CDR3 spans 15 residues. V gave up 5 bases and J gave up 7 bases; unmatched junction bases: 7. CDR3 in amino acids: CASSLRTSGFNEQFF. DNA of the CDR3: TGTGCCAGCAGTCTCCGGACTAGCGGGTTTAATGAGCAGTTCTTC.

This clonotype has at least ten counts. The gene calls are TRBV7-2 and TRBJ2-3; tentative D call: TRBD1 (6 bases). Trimming left V 8 bases short and J 6 bases short, with 15 bases between. CDR3 length: 13 amino acids. In germline, CDR1 is SGHTA, CDR2 FQGNSA. CDR3 nucleotides: TGTGCCAGCGGACAGACACTGTGGGATACGCAGTATTTT. This translates into CASGQTLWDTQYF.

This clonotype was recorded at least ten times. The rearrangement links TRBV12-3 or TRBV12-4 to TRBJ2-5, with D perhaps TRBD1 (5 bases). The CDR3 is 15 residues long. Between the trimmed V and J ends, which lost 1 base and 1 base, there was a span of 10 bases. CDR3 nucleotides: TGTGCCAGCAGTTTAGAGGGGCATGGCCAAGAGACCCAGTACTTC. The encoded protein is CASSLEGHGQETQYF.

This clonotype was counted at least ten times. The chain uses TRBV20-1 and TRBJ2-7; 9 bases agree with TRBD2. Trimming at V came to 6 bases and at J to 4 bases, leaving 10 bases not matched to a gene. This CDR3 region has 14 residues. CDR1 is DFQATT and CDR2 is SNEGSKA in the germline V gene (reference sequence). The CDR3, as DNA: TGCAGTGCCCGCGGGCTAGCGGGAATTTACGAGCAGTACTTC. It is translated as CSARGLAGIYEQYF.

There are many counts of this clonotype. This chain uses TRBV12-5 with TRBJ2-7, with 9 bases matching TRBD1. There are 15 residues in the CDR3. Trimming took 1 base from V and 4 from J; bases not matched to a gene: 5. Germline CDR1 is LGHNT and CDR2 is FRNRAP. The CDR3 loop reads CASGLATGGVYEQYF. The CDR3 DNA reads TGTGCTAGTGGTTTGGCGACAGGGGGAGTATACGAGCAGTACTTC.

This clonotype was observed at least ten times. The V and J genes are TRBV10-3 and TRBJ2-2, with D maybe TRBD2 (6 bases). This CDR3 contains 14 residues. Trimming cost V 4 bases and J 4 bases, with 10 bases left between them. Germline CDR1 reads ENHRY; CDR2 reads SYGVKD. Written as DNA, the CDR3 is TGTGCCATCAGTGCTTCGGGAGTCACCGGGGAGCTGTTTTTT. It specifies CAISASGVTGELFF.

On this clonotype itself: One junction end disagrees with the germline gene, perhaps due to a read error. The chain has TRBV6-5 and TRBJ2-2; 9 nucleotides match TRBD2. CDR1 is MNHEY, CDR2 SVGAGI, per germline. CDR3 length: 18 amino acids. CDR3 bases: TGTGCCAGCAGTTACGTTAGCGGGAGTGGGTCTAACACCGGGGAGCCGTTTTTT. Protein: CASSYVSGSGSNTGEPFF.

In its sample, this clonotype was seen a few times. This chain uses TRBV14 with TRBJ1-2; 8 bases match TRBD1. V was clipped by 2 bases and J by 4 bases; unmatched bases: 9. Germline V CDR1 and CDR2: SGHDN, FVKESK. CDR3 length: 16 amino acids. CDR3 nucleotides: TGTGCCAGCAGCCAAATCGCAGGGGGCGCGGTCTATGGCTACACCTTC. It yields the protein CASSQIAGGAVYGYTF.

This clonotype was counted many times. The genes are TRBV7-2 and TRBJ2-7; D could derive from TRBD1 or TRBD2 (5 bases each). The V gene lost 5 bases and the J gene lost 2 bases, with 19 bases spanning the gap. Germline V gives CDR1 SGHTA, CDR2 FQGNSA. This CDR3 spans 16 amino acids. CDR3 DNA sequence: TGTGCCAGCAGCCAACCGCCGGGACCGGTGACCTACGAGCAGTACTTC. This gives the protein CASSQPPGPVTYEQYF.

A remark on this clonotype: This sequence may be a read error, since a much larger clone differs from it by one base. This chain joins TRBV18 and TRBJ1-2; 7 bases line up with TRBD1. This CDR3 contains 13 residues. After removal of 5 bases from V and 7 bases from J, the junction contained 7 bases not matched to a gene. Germline values: CDR1 KGHSH, CDR2 LQKENI. DNA for the CDR3: TGTGCCAGCTCAGGGACAGCCAGCTGTGGCTACACCTTC. Its protein product is CASSGTASCGYTF.